One sample yielded the 4 T cell receptor beta chains listed below, sequenced in a study of Ad26.COV2.S vaccination and SARS-CoV-2 variants. Indicated treatment: roughly 18 received Ad26.COV2.S at low or high dose, single or two shots; 5 received placebo; per-sample allocation not given. Specimens were obtained on day 63 following the first vaccine or placebo injection. Generated by immunoSEQ multiplex PCR, the TCRdb table keeps only in-frame clones and is missing some. The data show about 350,000 clones, roughly nine tenths seen once. This sample comprised peripheral blood, obtained in a trial of Ad26.COV2.S vaccine versus placebo. These receptors originate from a person aged 18-65 years who received the Ad26.COV2.S COVID-19 vaccine or a placebo.

The chain carries TRBV10-1 and TRBJ2-1; D might be TRBD2 (6 bases). V was clipped by 6 bases and J by 3 bases, with 18 bases between them. The germline gives CDR1 WNHNN, CDR2 SYGVQD (reference sequence). This CDR3 is built from 16 residues. CDR3 region: CASRILSEGGYNEQFF. The CDR3 bases are TGCGCCAGCAGAATCCTTAGCGAGGGAGGCTACAATGAGCAGTTCTTC.

A single count supports this clone. This sequence joins TRBV30 and TRBJ2-5; tentatively, D is TRBD1 or TRBD2 (5 bases each). This CDR3 has 11 residues. Germline-derived CDR1 and CDR2 are GTSNPN and SVGIG (reference sequence). V was trimmed by 5 bases and J by 4 bases, leaving 8 bases between them. CDR3 sequence reads: CAWGGGETQYF. DNA for the CDR3: TGTGCCTGGGGGGGTGGAGAGACCCAGTACTTC.

The rearrangement uses TRBV27 and TRBJ1-6; TRBD1 aligns across 9 bases. This CDR3 contains 15 residues. Germline V CDR1 and CDR2: MNHEY, SMNVEV (reference sequence). Germline trimming cut 4 bases from V and 9 bases from J; bases unmatched to any gene: 7. CDR3: CASSSRTGVGSPLHF. In DNA form, the CDR3 reads TGTGCCAGCAGTTCCAGGACAGGGGTCGGTTCACCCCTCCACTTT.

This chain connects TRBV14 to TRBJ1-2; D possibly corresponds to TRBD1 (6 bases). Germline V gene data show CDR1 as SGHDN and CDR2 as FVKESK. Trimming took off 0 bases at V and 7 bases at J, with 15 bases between the two ends. There are 15 residues in the CDR3. The DNA for the CDR3 is TGTGCCAGCAGCCAAGAGGAAGGGGGTTTCCGTGGCTACACCTTC. This encodes CASSQEEGGFRGYTF.